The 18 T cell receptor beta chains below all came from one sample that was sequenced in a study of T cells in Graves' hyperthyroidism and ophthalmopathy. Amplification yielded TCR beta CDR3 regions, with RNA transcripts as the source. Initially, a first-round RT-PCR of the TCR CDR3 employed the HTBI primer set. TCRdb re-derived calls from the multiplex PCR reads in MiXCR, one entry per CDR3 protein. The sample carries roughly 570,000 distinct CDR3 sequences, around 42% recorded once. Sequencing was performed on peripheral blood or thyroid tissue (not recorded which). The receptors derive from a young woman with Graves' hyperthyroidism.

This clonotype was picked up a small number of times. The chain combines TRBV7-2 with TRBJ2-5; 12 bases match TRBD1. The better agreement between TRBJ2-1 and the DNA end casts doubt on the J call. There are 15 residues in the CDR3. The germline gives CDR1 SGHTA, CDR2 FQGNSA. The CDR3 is CASSFRDRGLVEQFF. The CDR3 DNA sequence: TGTGCCAGCAGCTTCCGGGACAGGGGGCTGGTTGAGCAGTTCTTC.

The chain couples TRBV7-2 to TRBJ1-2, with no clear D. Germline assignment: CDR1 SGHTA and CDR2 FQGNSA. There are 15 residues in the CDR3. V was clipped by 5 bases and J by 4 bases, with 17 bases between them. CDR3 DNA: TGTGCCAGCAGCCAAAGCTCGCCAGTGGGCTATGGCTACACCTTC. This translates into CASSQSSPVGYGYTF.

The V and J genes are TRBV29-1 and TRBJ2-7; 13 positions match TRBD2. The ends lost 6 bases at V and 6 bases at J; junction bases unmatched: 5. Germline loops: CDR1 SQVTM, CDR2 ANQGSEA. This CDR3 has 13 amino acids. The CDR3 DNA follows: TGCAGCGTCGCGGGACTAGCGGGAAGCGAGCAGTACTTC. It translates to CSVAGLAGSEQYF.

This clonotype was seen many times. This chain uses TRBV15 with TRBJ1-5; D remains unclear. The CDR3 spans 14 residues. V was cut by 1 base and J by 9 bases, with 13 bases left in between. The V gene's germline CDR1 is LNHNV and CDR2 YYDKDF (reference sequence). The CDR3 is CATSRGGDSWPQHF. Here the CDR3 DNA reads TGTGCCACCAGCAGAGGCGGAGATTCGTGGCCCCAGCATTTT.

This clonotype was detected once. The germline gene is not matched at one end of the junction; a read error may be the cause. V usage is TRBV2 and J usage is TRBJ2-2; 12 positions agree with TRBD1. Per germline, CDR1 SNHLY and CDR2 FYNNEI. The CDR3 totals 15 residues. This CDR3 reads CASSESLAGQGAIPF. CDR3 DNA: TGTGCCAGCAGTGAATCCCTAGCGGGACAGGGGGCAATCCCCTTT.

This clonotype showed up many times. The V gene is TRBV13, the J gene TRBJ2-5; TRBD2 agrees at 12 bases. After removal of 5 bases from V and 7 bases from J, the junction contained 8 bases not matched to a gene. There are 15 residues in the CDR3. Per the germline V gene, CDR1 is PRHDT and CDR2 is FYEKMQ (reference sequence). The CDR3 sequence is CASSPLAGGPGTQYF. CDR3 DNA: TGTGCCAGCAGCCCCCTAGCGGGAGGGCCAGGGACCCAGTACTTC.

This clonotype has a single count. The CDR3 DNA sequence: TGTGCCAGCAGCCAAGATATTGAGGAAGATACGCAGTATTTT. Encoded protein: CASSQDIEEDTQYF. The chain couples TRBV3-1 to TRBJ2-3; no clear D. Trimming removed 0 bases from V and 5 bases from J, with 9 bases in between. Germline values: CDR1 LGHDT, CDR2 YNNKEL (reference sequence). This CDR3 contains 14 residues.

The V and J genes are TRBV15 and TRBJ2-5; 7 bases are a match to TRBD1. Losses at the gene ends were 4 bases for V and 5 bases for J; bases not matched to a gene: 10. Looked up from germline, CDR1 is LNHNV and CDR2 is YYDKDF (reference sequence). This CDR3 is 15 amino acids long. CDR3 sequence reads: CATSTDREGLETQYF. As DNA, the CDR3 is TGTGCCACCAGCACAGACAGGGAAGGGTTGGAGACCCAGTACTTC.

CDR3 sequence reads: CSANSLAVEDYNEQFF. CDR3 coding DNA: TGCAGTGCTAATTCTCTAGCGGTGGAGGACTACAATGAGCAGTTCTTC. This rearrangement joins TRBV20-1 to TRBJ2-1; 7 bases map to TRBD2. V shed 4 bases and J 3 bases; nucleotides not matched to a gene: 12. Per germline, CDR1 DFQATT and CDR2 SNEGSKA (reference sequence). The CDR3 spans 16 residues.

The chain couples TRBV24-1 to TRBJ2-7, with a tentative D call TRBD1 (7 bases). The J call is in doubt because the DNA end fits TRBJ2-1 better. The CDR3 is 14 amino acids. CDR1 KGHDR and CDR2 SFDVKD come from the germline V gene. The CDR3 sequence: CATSDLPGGNEQFF. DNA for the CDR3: TGTGCCACCAGTGATTTGCCAGGGGGGAATGAGCAGTTCTTC.

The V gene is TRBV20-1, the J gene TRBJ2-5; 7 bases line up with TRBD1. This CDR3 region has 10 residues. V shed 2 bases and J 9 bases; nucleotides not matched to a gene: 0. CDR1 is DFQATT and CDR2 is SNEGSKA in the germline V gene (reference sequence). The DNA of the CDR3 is TGCAGTGCTAGACAGGGGGCCCAGTACTTC. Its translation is CSARQGAQYF.

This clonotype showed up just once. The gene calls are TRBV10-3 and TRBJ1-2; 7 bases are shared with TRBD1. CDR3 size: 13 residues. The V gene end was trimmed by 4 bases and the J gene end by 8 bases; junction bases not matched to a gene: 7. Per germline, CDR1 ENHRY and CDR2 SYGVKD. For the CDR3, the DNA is TGTGCCATCAGTGGTCCGACAGGGCGAGGCTACACCTTC. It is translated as CAISGPTGRGYTF.

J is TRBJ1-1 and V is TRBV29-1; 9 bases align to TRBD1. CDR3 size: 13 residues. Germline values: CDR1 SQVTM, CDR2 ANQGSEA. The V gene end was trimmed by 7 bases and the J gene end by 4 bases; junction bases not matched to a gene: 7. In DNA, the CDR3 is TGCAGCGCCGGACAGGGGAGATCCACTGAAGCTTTCTTT. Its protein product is CSAGQGRSTEAFF. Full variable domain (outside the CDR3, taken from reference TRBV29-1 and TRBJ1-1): SAVISQKPSRDICQRGTSLTIQCQVDSQVTMMFWYRQQPGQSLTLIATANQGSEATYESGFVIDKFPISRPNLTFSTLTVSNMSPEDSSIYLCSAGQGRSTEAFFGQGTRLTVV.

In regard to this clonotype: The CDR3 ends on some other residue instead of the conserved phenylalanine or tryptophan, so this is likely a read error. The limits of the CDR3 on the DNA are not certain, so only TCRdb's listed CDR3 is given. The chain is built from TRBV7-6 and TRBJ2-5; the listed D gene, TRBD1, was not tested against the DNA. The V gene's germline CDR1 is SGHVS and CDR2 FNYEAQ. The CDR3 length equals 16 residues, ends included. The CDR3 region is CASSPGGPPRGYTFGS.

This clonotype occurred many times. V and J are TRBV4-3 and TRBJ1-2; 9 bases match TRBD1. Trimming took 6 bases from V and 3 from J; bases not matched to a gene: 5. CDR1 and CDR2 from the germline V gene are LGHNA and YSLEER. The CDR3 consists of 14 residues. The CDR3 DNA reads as TGCGCCAGCAGTCCCCGGACAGGGGACTATGGCTACACCTTC. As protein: CASSPRTGDYGYTF.

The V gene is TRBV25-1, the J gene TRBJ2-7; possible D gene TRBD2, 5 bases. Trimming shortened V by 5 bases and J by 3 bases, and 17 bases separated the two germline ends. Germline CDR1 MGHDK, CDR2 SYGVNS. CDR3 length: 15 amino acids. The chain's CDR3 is CASSPNRELNYEQYF. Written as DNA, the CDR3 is TGTGCCAGCAGTCCCAACCGGGAACTTAACTACGAGCAGTACTTC.

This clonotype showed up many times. CDR3 protein: CASSFVGMETQYF. The DNA for the CDR3 is TGTGCCAGCAGCTTTGTGGGAATGGAGACCCAGTACTTC. V and J are TRBV11-3 and TRBJ2-5; D gene uncertain. V lost 3 bases and J 5 bases, leaving 10 bases between the germline ends. CDR3 size: 13 residues. The V gene's germline CDR1 is SGHNT and CDR2 YENEEA.

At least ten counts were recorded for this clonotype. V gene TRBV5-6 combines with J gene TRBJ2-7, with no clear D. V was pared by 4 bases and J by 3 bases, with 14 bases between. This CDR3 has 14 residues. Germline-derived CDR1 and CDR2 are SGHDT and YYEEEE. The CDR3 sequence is CASSAIEDDYEQYF. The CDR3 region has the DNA TGTGCCAGCAGCGCGATCGAGGACGACTACGAGCAGTACTTC.